The TCR beta chain described here comes from a study of blood T cell repertoires in COVID-19. Overall study: Collection of acute and convalescent COVID-19 samples took place in the United States, Italy and Spain. From T cells, B-cell-depleted T cells, or PBMCs came the material, which was cDNA or gDNA.

Germline V CDR1 and CDR2: MNHEY, SVGAGI. The CDR3 length is 13 residues. V lost 9 bases and J lost 2, with 14 bases in between. Per the study methods: Amplifying reference gene primers gave estimates of nucleated cell counts. Profiled with immunoSEQ multiplex PCR; TCRdb holds only in-frame clones, not every one. The D gene and trimming were derived from the DNA, and the V and J assignments and clone size from that table. The sample lists tens of thousands of clones, around 67% occurring once. The rearrangement uses TRBV6-5 and TRBJ2-7, with D tentatively TRBD1 (6 bases). Sequencing was performed on peripheral blood. The sequence was collected from a human donor with acute or convalescent COVID-19. The donor label of this sample is uncertain. The CDR3 bases are TGTGCCAGTAGCCAGGGGCAGACCTACGAGCAGTACTTC. Its translation is CASSQGQTYEQYF.